The 32 T cell receptor beta chains below all came from one sample that was sequenced in a study of immune evolution from preneoplasia to lung adenocarcinoma. Assay used: immunoSEQ multiplex PCR; TCRdb lists only in-frame clones, some missing. Of nearly 2,500 clones in the sample, 70% to 85% are singletons; the top ten hold about 15%. Material for sequencing was FFPE adjacent normal lung tissue. Every receptor here comes from an older person with lung adenocarcinoma.

V and J are TRBV1 and TRBJ1-5. TRBV1 is designated a pseudogene. The CDR3 has 15 amino acids. The CDR3 nucleotides are TGCACCAGCAGCCTACAACTCGGGGGGGCACAGCCCCAGCATTTT. It codes for CTSSLQLGGAQPQHF.

A single count supports this clone. V is TRBV9 and J is TRBJ2-7; 7 bases are shared with TRBD2. Per the germline V gene, CDR1 is SGDLS and CDR2 is YYNGEE. This CDR3 region has 15 residues. J was trimmed by 2 bases and V by 0 bases; bases with no gene match: 5. As DNA, the CDR3 is TGTGCCAGCAGCGTAGGAAGCGGGAAGACCTACGAGCAGTACTTC. Its protein is CASSVGSGKTYEQYF.

This chain links TRBV12-5 with TRBJ2-7, with D tentatively TRBD1 (5 bases). V lost 6 bases to trimming and J lost 4 bases, with 16 bases between them. The CDR3 loop spans 14 amino acids. Germline lookup yields CDR1 LGHNT and CDR2 FRNRAP. CDR3 sequence reads: CASGEGAPTYEQYF. The CDR3, as DNA: TGTGCTAGTGGGGAAGGGGCCCCTACTTACGAGCAGTACTTC.

This CDR3 is CASSFLRYPGTDTQYF. The DNA for the CDR3 is TGTGCCAGCAGCTTTTTGCGGTACCCAGGCACAGATACGCAGTATTTT. The chain has TRBV5-8 and TRBJ2-3; no clear D. The CDR3 covers 16 residues. Trimming shortened V by 2 bases and J by 1 base, and 14 bases separated the two germline ends. The germline gives CDR1 SGHTS, CDR2 YDEGEE.

This sequence joins TRBV7-9 and TRBJ2-2; possibly TRBD1 or TRBD2 for D (5 bases each). Germline V gives CDR1 SEHNR, CDR2 FQNEAQ (reference sequence). V was clipped by 1 base and J by 10 bases, with 13 bases between them. This CDR3 has 14 residues. This chain's CDR3 is CASSLGGRGAELFF. CDR3 coding DNA: TGTGCCAGCAGCTTAGGGGGACGGGGTGCGGAGCTGTTTTTT.

This clone was counted between two and nine times. The V and J genes are TRBV11-2 and TRBJ1-2, with TRBD1 matching 7 bases. Germline values: CDR1 SGHAT, CDR2 FQNNGV. The trim removed 5 bases at V and 8 bases at J, leaving 8 bases unmatched. The CDR3 sequence is 13 residues long. DNA of the CDR3: TGTGCCAGCAGCCAGGGACAGAGCAGAGGCTACACCTTC. It codes for CASSQGQSRGYTF.

The V call is TRBV30, the J call TRBJ1-2, with D possibly TRBD1 on 6 matching bases. The germline V gene encodes CDR1 GTSNPN and CDR2 SVGIG (reference sequence). The CDR3 loop spans 12 amino acids. V lost 4 bases and J lost 8, with 14 bases in between. CDR3 sequence (DNA): TGTGCCTGGAAAGTGGGGGCTGGAGGCTACACCTTC. Amino acids: CAWKVGAGGYTF.

The J gene is TRBJ2-1, the V gene TRBV9; the D gene is possibly TRBD1 (6 bases). In germline, CDR1 is SGDLS, CDR2 YYNGEE. This CDR3 is built from 12 residues. The V and J ends lost 4 bases and 9 bases respectively, with 11 bases between them. In nucleotides, the CDR3 is TGTGCCAGCAGCCCCAGGGGATTTGAGCAGTTCTTC. Protein product: CASSPRGFEQFF.

The rearrangement links TRBV5-6 to TRBJ2-6, with TRBD2 as a possible D gene (7 bases). This CDR3 region has 18 residues. Trimming left V 0 bases short and J 0 bases short, with 13 bases between. Germline V gene lookup returns CDR1 SGHDT and CDR2 YYEEEE. The CDR3 DNA follows: TGTGCCAGCAGCTTGGCTCGGGGGGCGCTCTCTGGGGCCAACGTCCTGACTTTC. Its protein is CASSLARGALSGANVLTF.

V is TRBV12-5 and J is TRBJ2-3; TRBD1 might be the D (5 bases). Trimming cost V 0 bases and J 0 bases, with 13 bases left between them. The CDR3 has 17 amino acids. Germline V lookup: CDR1 LGHNT, CDR2 FRNRAP. The CDR3 is CASGLVLGVGSTDTQYF. CDR3 in DNA: TGTGCTAGTGGTTTGGTGTTAGGGGTCGGGAGCACAGATACGCAGTATTTT.

The rearrangement links TRBV6-5 to TRBJ1-5; unclear D gene. The germline V gene has CDR1 MNHEY and CDR2 SVGAGI. Trimming pared 5 bases from V and 3 bases from J, leaving 5 bases between. This CDR3 is built from 12 residues. The CDR3 DNA reads TGTGCCAGCAGTAACAACAATCAGCCCCAGCATTTT. Its protein is CASSNNNQPQHF.

This chain joins TRBV7-2 and TRBJ2-3, with 12 bases lining up with TRBD2. The CDR3 covers 16 residues. The germline V gene has CDR1 SGHTA and CDR2 FQGNSA. Trimming took 5 bases from V and 3 from J; bases not matched to a gene: 6. The CDR3 here is CASSPSGTSGTDTQYF. CDR3 sequence (DNA): TGTGCCAGCAGCCCGTCCGGGACTAGCGGGACAGATACGCAGTATTTT. The full variable domain, its missing parts supplied by reference TRBV7-2 and TRBJ2-3, is GAGVSQSPSNKVTEKGKDVELRCDPISGHTALYWYRQSLGQGLEFLIYFQGNSAPDKSGLPSDRFSAERTGGSVSTLTIQRTQQEDSAVYLCASSPSGTSGTDTQYFGPGTRLTVL.

This clone appeared a few times. The CDR3: CASRGLAGDEQYF. The CDR3 DNA reads TGTGCCAGTAGAGGACTAGCGGGAGACGAGCAGTACTTC. V gene TRBV19 combines with J gene TRBJ2-7; 13 positions agree with TRBD2. This CDR3 has 13 amino acids. Germline CDR1 LNHDA, CDR2 SQIVND (reference sequence). The V segment lost 6 bases and the J segment 5 bases; nucleotides outside the gene matches: 1.

The chain combines TRBV30 with TRBJ2-5; D not resolved. The V end was cut by 0 bases, the J end by 0 bases, with 8 bases between. Per the germline V gene, CDR1 is GTSNPN and CDR2 is SVGIG (reference sequence). CDR3 length equals 14 residues. Here the CDR3 DNA reads TGTGCCTGGAGTGTAGGGTCACACCAAGAGACCCAGTACTTC. The encoded protein is CAWSVGSHQETQYF.

By share, this clone ranks as large. V and J are TRBV7-8 and TRBJ2-7, with D perhaps TRBD2 (5 bases). Trimming left V 1 base short and J 1 base short, with 11 bases between. Germline lookup yields CDR1 SGHVS and CDR2 FQNEAQ. The CDR3 totals 15 residues. In DNA form, the CDR3 reads TGTGCCAGCAGCTTAGGCCTAGCTCGATCCTACGAGCAGTACTTC. Its translation: CASSLGLARSYEQYF.

This clone was found a few times. The chain carries TRBV4-1 and TRBJ2-2; 8 positions match TRBD1. Germline V gene lookup returns CDR1 MGHRA and CDR2 YSYEKL. With 0 bases clipped from V and 7 bases from J, the junction kept 10 bases outside the gene matches. This CDR3 region has 17 residues. The DNA for the CDR3 is TGCGCCAGCAGCCAAGAATTAGGACAGGGAAAGGGCGGGGAGCTGTTTTTT. It encodes CASSQELGQGKGGELFF.

V gene TRBV28 combines with J gene TRBJ2-7; 7 bases are shared with TRBD1. Germline loops: CDR1 MDHEN, CDR2 SYDVKM. The length of the CDR3 is 15 residues. The trim removed 6 bases at V and 0 bases at J, leaving 8 bases unmatched. CDR3 in amino acids: CASRLDRASSYEQYF. CDR3 DNA sequence: TGTGCCAGCAGACTCGACAGGGCGAGCTCCTACGAGCAGTACTTC.

V is TRBV29-1 and J is TRBJ1-2; 7 bases are shared with TRBD1. The CDR3 spans 15 residues. CDR1 is SQVTM and CDR2 is ANQGSEA in the germline V gene. V gave up 0 bases and J gave up 3 bases; unmatched junction bases: 7. CDR3 sequence: CSVEETDREYYGYTF. CDR3 nucleotides: TGCAGCGTTGAAGAAACTGACAGGGAATACTATGGCTACACCTTC.

This chain joins TRBV19 and TRBJ2-6; D gene unclear. CDR1 and CDR2 from the germline V gene are LNHDA and SQIVND (reference sequence). There are 18 residues in the CDR3. V lost 6 bases, J lost 0 bases, and 18 bases lay in between. CDR3 nucleotide sequence: TGTGCCAGTAGACAAATGGGTAGGGAAAGCTCTGGGGCCAACGTCCTGACTTTC. This translates into CASRQMGRESSGANVLTF.

The chain links TRBV5-1 to TRBJ2-1; weak D call: TRBD1 (6 bases). Germline V gene data show CDR1 as SGHRS and CDR2 as YFSETQ. V was cut by 2 bases and J by 4 bases, with 10 bases left in between. The CDR3 is made up of 14 amino acids. The CDR3 DNA sequence: TGCGCCAGCAGCTTCCGGGGACAATACAATGAGCAGTTCTTC. Its protein is CASSFRGQYNEQFF. The full variable domain, completed using reference TRBV5-1 and TRBJ2-1, is KAGVTQTPRYLIKTRGQQVTLSCSPISGHRSVSWYQQTPGQGLQFLFEYFSETQRNKGNFPGRFSGRQFSNSRSEMNVSTLELGDSALYLCASSFRGQYNEQFFGPGTRLTVL.

The chain recombines TRBV28 with TRBJ2-6; 9 bases match TRBD2. V lost 8 bases and J lost 1; bases outside the gene matches: 18. The germline V gene has CDR1 MDHEN and CDR2 SYDVKM. The CDR3 is made up of 20 amino acids. The CDR3 DNA follows: TGTGCCAGCCGAGTCAGGGGCGGGAGGGCCTTAGATTCTGGGGCCAACGTCCTGACTTTC. Its protein is CASRVRGGRALDSGANVLTF.

V usage is TRBV6-5 and J usage is TRBJ2-2; 7 bases are a match to TRBD1. V dropped 4 bases and J dropped 5; count of bases not matched to a gene: 7. The CDR3 is 15 residues long. Germline V gene data show CDR1 as MNHEY and CDR2 as SVGAGI. For the CDR3, the DNA is TGTGCCAGCAGTTTCCGACAGGGAAGTACCGGGGAGCTGTTTTTT. Encoded protein: CASSFRQGSTGELFF.

This chain joins TRBV5-1 and TRBJ2-5; tentative D call: TRBD2 (6 bases). From germline, CDR1 is SGHRS and CDR2 YFSETQ. Trimming took off 0 bases at V and 4 bases at J, with 10 bases between the two ends. The CDR3 covers 14 residues. CDR3 region: CASSLGLGAETQYF. Here the CDR3 DNA reads TGCGCCAGCAGCTTGGGACTAGGAGCAGAGACCCAGTACTTC.

J is TRBJ1-2 and V is TRBV2; the D is unclear. CDR1 is SNHLY and CDR2 is FYNNEI in the germline V gene. This CDR3 contains 13 residues. The ends were cut back, 1 base at V and 4 bases at J, with 7 bases in the middle. In DNA, the CDR3 is TGTGCCAGCAGTGAAGGGGTTGGCTATGGCTACACCTTC. This encodes CASSEGVGYGYTF.

The chain uses TRBV28 and TRBJ2-2, with 7 bases identical to TRBD1. Germline V gene sequence: CDR1 MDHEN, CDR2 SYDVKM. The CDR3 sequence is 15 residues long. V shed 5 bases and J 1 base; nucleotides not matched to a gene: 4. CDR3 nucleotides: TGTGCCAGCAGTCCCTGGGACAGGAACACCGGGGAGCTGTTTTTT. Translating it yields CASSPWDRNTGELFF.

Turning to this clone: This sample includes further DNA sequences coding for the same CDR3. V usage is TRBV29-1 and J usage is TRBJ2-3, with 8 positions matching TRBD1. J was trimmed by 5 bases and V by 6 bases; bases with no gene match: 4. Germline V CDR1 and CDR2: SQVTM, ANQGSEA. CDR3 length equals 12 residues. The CDR3, as DNA: TGCAGCGTCGGACAGGGAGGAGATACGCAGTATTTT. This encodes CSVGQGGDTQYF.

CDR3 DNA: TGTGCCAGCTCACCGGGAATGAGGGGACAGGGGACCTACGAGCAGTACTTC. It is translated as CASSPGMRGQGTYEQYF. This sequence joins TRBV18 and TRBJ2-7, with 10 bases lining up with TRBD1. CDR1 is KGHSH and CDR2 is LQKENI in the germline V gene. The trim removed 3 bases at V and 2 bases at J, leaving 10 bases unmatched. This CDR3 region has 17 residues.

CDR3 DNA: TGTGCCAGCAGCTTAGCGGGTGCGGGCGGAGAGACCCAGTACTTC. It is translated as CASSLAGAGGETQYF. The rearrangement uses TRBV11-1 and TRBJ2-5, with D possibly TRBD2 on 5 matching bases. V was trimmed by 0 bases and J by 4 bases, leaving 12 bases between them. This CDR3 region has 15 residues. In germline, CDR1 is SGHAT, CDR2 FQDESV (reference sequence).

The chain is built from TRBV10-3 and TRBJ1-1; possible D gene TRBD1, 5 bases. Deletions cut 7 bases from V and 5 bases from J, with 17 bases between. Germline values: CDR1 ENHRY, CDR2 SYGVKD. CDR3 size: 14 residues. The CDR3 nucleotides are TGTGCCATCAAGGTTGGGCAGGGATTAACTGAAGCTTTCTTT. This gives the protein CAIKVGQGLTEAFF.

The rearrangement links TRBV5-1 to TRBJ2-5; D is possibly TRBD1 (6 bases). V dropped 4 bases and J dropped 1 base, with 11 bases sitting between them. Germline V gene data show CDR1 as SGHRS and CDR2 as YFSETQ. The CDR3 extends over 14 amino acids. CDR3 nucleotides: TGCGCCAGCAGCCAACAGGGAGCCCAAGAGACCCAGTACTTC. It is translated as CASSQQGAQETQYF.

CDR3 nucleotide sequence: TGCGCCAGCAGCCAGGGGGAAGGAGGTAATAGCAATCAGCCCCAGCATTTT. It encodes CASSQGEGGNSNQPQHF. The chain is built from TRBV4-1 and TRBJ1-5; tentative D call: TRBD1 (5 bases). Trimming shortened V by 3 bases and J by 0 bases, and 15 bases separated the two germline ends. CDR3 length: 17 amino acids. CDR1 and CDR2 from the germline V gene are MGHRA and YSYEKL.

V and J are TRBV30 and TRBJ1-1; D perhaps matches TRBD1 (5 bases). Trimming shortened V by 4 bases and J by 5 bases, and 11 bases separated the two germline ends. Germline CDR1 reads GTSNPN; CDR2 reads SVGIG (reference sequence). The CDR3 loop spans 12 amino acids. The CDR3 loop reads CAWTGKGTEAFF. DNA of the CDR3: TGTGCCTGGACAGGGAAGGGTACTGAAGCTTTCTTT.